One sample yielded the 23 T cell receptor beta chains listed below, sequenced in a study of blood T cell repertoires in COVID-19. Repertoires were generated with immunoSEQ multiplex PCR, while TCRdb's copy carries only in-frame clones and drops some. Of about 64,000 clones in the sample, over 75% are singletons; the top ten hold 3.2%. The sample taken for sequencing was peripheral blood. Receptors were obtained from a man between 50 and 59 years old with active COVID-19.

This clone has just one count. The V and J genes are TRBV30 and TRBJ1-1, with D unresolved. CDR1 is GTSNPN and CDR2 is SVGIG in the germline V gene (reference sequence). V was clipped by 0 bases and J by 0 bases, with 17 bases between them. This CDR3 region has 17 residues. The CDR3 nucleotides read TGTGCCTGGAGTGTGGGGAGGGTTACTCCCCTGAACACTGAAGCTTTCTTT. Amino acid sequence: CAWSVGRVTPLNTEAFF.

The rearrangement uses TRBV7-8 and TRBJ2-3; perhaps TRBD2 as D (7 bases). Trimming took off 2 bases at V and 0 bases at J, with 15 bases between the two ends. This CDR3 contains 17 residues. CDR1 is SGHVS, CDR2 FQNEAQ, per germline. In nucleotides, the CDR3 is TGTGCCAGCAGCTTATCGATGCGGGGGCTTAGCACAGATACGCAGTATTTT. Protein sequence: CASSLSMRGLSTDTQYF.

Only one count was recorded for this clone. The genes are TRBV4-1 and TRBJ2-1; 7 nucleotides align to TRBD1. Germline V gene lookup returns CDR1 MGHRA and CDR2 YSYEKL. The V gene end was trimmed by 1 base and the J gene end by 8 bases; junction bases not matched to a gene: 8. This CDR3 is built from 15 residues. The CDR3: CASSQGLGGMYEQFF. In DNA, the CDR3 is TGCGCCAGCAGCCAAGGGTTAGGGGGCATGTATGAGCAGTTCTTC.

This clone appeared once. The chain combines TRBV5-1 with TRBJ2-6; a weak D match, TRBD1 (5 bases). V lost 3 bases to trimming and J lost 1 base, with 8 bases between them. The CDR3 extends over 15 amino acids. Per the germline V gene, CDR1 is SGHRS and CDR2 is YFSETQ. The CDR3 coding sequence is TGCGCCAGCAGCTCCTCAGGGTCTGGGGCCAACGTCCTGACTTTC. Protein sequence: CASSSSGSGANVLTF. The full variable domain, rest sourced from reference TRBV5-1 and TRBJ2-6, is KAGVTQTPRYLIKTRGQQVTLSCSPISGHRSVSWYQQTPGQGLQFLFEYFSETQRNKGNFPGRFSGRQFSNSRSEMNVSTLELGDSALYLCASSSSGSGANVLTFGAGSRLTVL.

The J gene is TRBJ2-7, the V gene TRBV7-2; possibly TRBD2 for D (5 bases). V was trimmed by 5 bases and J by 4 bases, leaving 18 bases between them. This CDR3 region has 15 residues. CDR1 SGHTA and CDR2 FQGNSA come from the germline V gene. For the CDR3, the DNA is TGTGCCAGCAGCAACCGTGGCGGGCAGGCTTACGAGCAGTACTTC. Encoded protein: CASSNRGGQAYEQYF. The full variable domain, with the rest looked up from reference TRBV7-2 and TRBJ2-7, is GAGVSQSPSNKVTEKGKDVELRCDPISGHTALYWYRQSLGQGLEFLIYFQGNSAPDKSGLPSDRFSAERTGGSVSTLTIQRTQQEDSAVYLCASSNRGGQAYEQYFGPGTRLTVT.

In its sample, this clone was seen once. This chain links TRBV6-5 with TRBJ2-5; D is ambiguous. V dropped 7 bases and J dropped 4 bases, with 16 bases sitting between them. The CDR3 spans 14 residues. The germline gives CDR1 MNHEY, CDR2 SVGAGI. The CDR3 DNA reads TGTGCCAGCACCCCACCCGGAGACCCAGAGACCCAGTACTTC. It translates to CASTPPGDPETQYF.

The chain links TRBV7-9 to TRBJ1-6; D uncertain. Trimming stripped 5 bases from V and 7 bases from J, with 15 bases between. Germline V gene data show CDR1 as SEHNR and CDR2 as FQNEAQ (reference sequence). CDR3 length: 15 residues. Here the CDR3 DNA reads TGTGCCAGCAGCCAAACGGACGGGAGAAATTCACCCCTCCACTTT. This encodes CASSQTDGRNSPLHF.

The chain links TRBV4-3 to TRBJ2-1, with D tentatively TRBD1 (6 bases). Between the trimmed V and J ends, which lost 2 bases and 0 bases, there was a span of 29 bases. The CDR3 totals 22 residues. Looked up from germline, CDR1 is LGHNA and CDR2 is YSLEER. This chain's CDR3 is CASSQKRPGQKGSKSSYNEQFF. CDR3 DNA sequence: TGCGCCAGCAGCCAAAAACGACCGGGACAAAAGGGATCGAAGAGCTCCTACAATGAGCAGTTCTTC.

The V and J genes are TRBV19 and TRBJ1-5; TRBD1 agrees at 7 bases. Germline V lookup: CDR1 LNHDA, CDR2 SQIVND (reference sequence). This CDR3 is built from 16 residues. With 3 bases clipped from V and 9 bases from J, the junction kept 14 bases outside the gene matches. This chain's CDR3 is CASSMRMVTGWRPQHF. Here the CDR3 DNA reads TGTGCCAGTAGTATGCGGATGGTGACAGGGTGGAGGCCCCAGCATTTT.

The chain recombines TRBV28 with TRBJ1-2, with a tentative D call TRBD1 (5 bases). The germline V gene has CDR1 MDHEN and CDR2 SYDVKM. The CDR3 is 15 amino acids. V was clipped by 6 bases and J by 0 bases, with 14 bases between them. As DNA, the CDR3 is TGTGCCAGCAGCCCAGGGTACAGAGCTAACTATGGCTACACCTTC. Translated, it gives CASSPGYRANYGYTF.

V is TRBV7-2 and J is TRBJ2-5, with D perhaps TRBD1 (5 bases). Per germline, CDR1 SGHTA and CDR2 FQGNSA. Trimming took 2 bases from V and 5 from J, leaving 9 bases between them. This CDR3 has 13 amino acids. The CDR3 DNA reads TGTGCCAGCAGCTTACAGGGCCAGGAGACCCAGTACTTC. This translates into CASSLQGQETQYF.

This chain connects TRBV18 to TRBJ2-2; the match to TRBD2 covers 9 bases. V lost 3 bases and J lost 0; bases outside the gene matches: 2. This CDR3 spans 16 amino acids. Looked up from germline, CDR1 is KGHSH and CDR2 is LQKENI. The CDR3: CASSPRTSANTGELFF. The CDR3 DNA reads as TGTGCCAGCTCACCCCGGACTAGCGCGAACACCGGGGAGCTGTTTTTT.

The rearrangement joins TRBV27 to TRBJ2-3; 12 positions agree with TRBD2. V was pared by 6 bases and J by 6 bases, with 7 bases of the junction left unmatched. Germline lookup yields CDR1 MNHEY and CDR2 SMNVEV (reference sequence). This CDR3 has 15 residues. As DNA, the CDR3 is TGTGCCAGCAGCAGACTAGCGGGAGATGGGGATACGCAGTATTTT. Its protein is CASSRLAGDGDTQYF.

This clone came up once. The chain employs TRBV6-4 and TRBJ2-1; 9 bases line up with TRBD2. This CDR3 is built from 14 residues. Looked up from germline, CDR1 is MRHNA and CDR2 is SNTAGT. The junction had 6 bases not matched to a gene; V was cut back by 3 bases and J by 9 bases. The CDR3 is CASSEGRGGLEQFF. In DNA, the CDR3 is TGTGCCAGCAGTGAGGGGCGGGGGGGCCTTGAGCAGTTCTTC.

V usage is TRBV5-1 and J usage is TRBJ2-5; a weak D match, TRBD2 (6 bases). CDR3 length: 14 residues. Germline V CDR1 and CDR2: SGHRS, YFSETQ. Deletions cut 4 bases from V and 3 bases from J, with 13 bases between. The CDR3 DNA sequence: TGCGCCAGCAGCCCCTCTCGGAGGGAAGAGACCCAGTACTTC. Translated: CASSPSRREETQYF.

This chain connects TRBV5-1 to TRBJ2-7; 11 bases agree with TRBD2. The CDR3 is made up of 14 amino acids. V lost 4 bases to trimming and J lost 3 bases; unmatched junction nucleotides: 3. Per the germline V gene, CDR1 is SGHRS and CDR2 is YFSETQ. CDR3 residues: CASSLGLAVYEQYF. CDR3 nucleotide sequence: TGCGCCAGCAGCCTGGGACTAGCGGTCTACGAGCAGTACTTC.

The genes are TRBV7-3 and TRBJ2-2; unclear D gene. There are 13 residues in the CDR3. CDR1 and CDR2 (germline): SGHTA, FQGTGA. Trimming stripped 2 bases from V and 6 bases from J, with 7 bases between. The DNA for the CDR3 is TGTGCCAGCAGCTTAGACTGGTCCGGGGAGCTGTTTTTT. Translation: CASSLDWSGELFF.

J is TRBJ2-7 and V is TRBV28, with TRBD1 as a possible D gene (6 bases). This CDR3 has 14 amino acids. With 6 bases removed from V and 0 bases from J, the gap between germline ends came to 12 bases. Germline V lookup: CDR1 MDHEN, CDR2 SYDVKM. For the CDR3, the DNA is TGTGCCAGCAGACTTGACAGGCCCTCCTACGAGCAGTACTTC. Protein: CASRLDRPSYEQYF. Using reference TRBV28 and TRBJ2-7 for the parts outside the CDR3, the full variable domain is DVKVTQSSRYLVKRTGEKVFLECVQDMDHENMFWYRQDPGLGLRLIYFSYDVKMKEKGDIPEGYSVSREKKERFSLILESASTNQTSMYLCASRLDRPSYEQYFGPGTRLTVT.

The CDR3 protein is CASSAGQGETQYF. The CDR3 DNA sequence: TGTGCCAGCAGCGCGGGACAGGGGGAGACCCAGTACTTC. This chain connects TRBV11-1 to TRBJ2-5, with 10 bases lining up with TRBD1. The length of the CDR3 is 13 residues. Germline lookup yields CDR1 SGHAT and CDR2 FQDESV (reference sequence). Germline trimming cut 5 bases from V and 5 bases from J; bases unmatched to any gene: 2.

The CDR3 spells CASSTSGESDTQYF. The CDR3 nucleotides read TGTGCCAGCAGCACCTCAGGGGAGTCAGATACGCAGTATTTT. The chain has TRBV11-3 and TRBJ2-3; a possible D gene is TRBD1 (6 bases). The CDR3 is 14 amino acids. The germline V gene encodes CDR1 SGHNT and CDR2 YENEEA. V dropped 5 bases and J dropped 4 bases, with 13 bases sitting between them.

This chain connects TRBV7-3 to TRBJ2-2; D not resolved. The V gene lost 1 base and the J gene lost 2 bases, with 8 bases spanning the gap. This CDR3 is built from 15 residues. Germline CDR1 SGHTA, CDR2 FQGTGA. CDR3 sequence reads: CASSLSPINTGELFF. In nucleotides, the CDR3 is TGTGCCAGCAGCTTAAGTCCCATCAACACCGGGGAGCTGTTTTTT.

CDR3 coding DNA: TGTGCCAGCAGTTTCGCAGGGGCTACCTACGAGCAGTACTTC. This encodes CASSFAGATYEQYF. The chain uses TRBV27 and TRBJ2-7, with a weak D call TRBD1 (6 bases). This CDR3 is built from 14 residues. V gave up 3 bases and J gave up 2 bases, with 11 bases separating them. From germline, CDR1 is MNHEY and CDR2 SMNVEV (reference sequence).

The chain uses TRBV7-9 and TRBJ2-5, with TRBD2 matching 8 bases. CDR3 length: 17 amino acids. The V segment lost 2 bases and the J segment 0 bases; nucleotides outside the gene matches: 8. CDR1 is SEHNR and CDR2 is FQNEAQ in the germline V gene (reference sequence). In DNA form, the CDR3 reads TGTGCCAGCAGCTTAATCCGGGGGGGCCCCGACCAAGAGACCCAGTACTTC. It is translated as CASSLIRGGPDQETQYF. Full variable domain (outside the CDR3, taken from reference TRBV7-9 and TRBJ2-5): DTGVSQNPRHKITKRGQNVTFRCDPISEHNRLYWYRQTLGQGPEFLTYFQNEAQLEKSRLLSDRFSAERPKGSFSTLEIQRTEQGDSAMYLCASSLIRGGPDQETQYFGPGTRLLVL.